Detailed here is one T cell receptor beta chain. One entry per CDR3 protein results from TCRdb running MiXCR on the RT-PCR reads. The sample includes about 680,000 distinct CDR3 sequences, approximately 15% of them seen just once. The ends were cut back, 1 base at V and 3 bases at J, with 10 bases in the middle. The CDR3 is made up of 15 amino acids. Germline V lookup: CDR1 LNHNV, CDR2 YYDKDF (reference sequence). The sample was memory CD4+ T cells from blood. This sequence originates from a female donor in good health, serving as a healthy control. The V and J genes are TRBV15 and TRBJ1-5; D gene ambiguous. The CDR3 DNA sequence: TGTGCCACCAGCAGAGTAGCCAGCTTCAATCAGCCCCAGCATTTT. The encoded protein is CATSRVASFNQPQHF.